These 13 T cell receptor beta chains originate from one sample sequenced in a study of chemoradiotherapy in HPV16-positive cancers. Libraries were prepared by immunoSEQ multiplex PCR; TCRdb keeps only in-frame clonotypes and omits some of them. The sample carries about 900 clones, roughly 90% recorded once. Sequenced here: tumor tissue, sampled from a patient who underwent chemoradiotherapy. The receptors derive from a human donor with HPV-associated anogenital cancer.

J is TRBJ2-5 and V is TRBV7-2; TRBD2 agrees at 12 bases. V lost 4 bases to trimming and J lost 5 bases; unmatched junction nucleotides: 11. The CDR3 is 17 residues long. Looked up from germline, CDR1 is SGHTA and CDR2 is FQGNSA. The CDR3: CASSSRGPSGGAETQYF. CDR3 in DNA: TGTGCCAGCAGCTCCCGAGGTCCTAGCGGGGGGGCGGAGACCCAGTACTTC.

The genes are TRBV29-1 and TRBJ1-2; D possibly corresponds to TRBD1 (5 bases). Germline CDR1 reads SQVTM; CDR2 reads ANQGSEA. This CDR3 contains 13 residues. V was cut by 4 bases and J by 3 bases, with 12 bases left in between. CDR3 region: CSVAGGVDYGYTF. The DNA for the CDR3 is TGCAGCGTTGCGGGGGGTGTAGACTATGGCTACACCTTC.

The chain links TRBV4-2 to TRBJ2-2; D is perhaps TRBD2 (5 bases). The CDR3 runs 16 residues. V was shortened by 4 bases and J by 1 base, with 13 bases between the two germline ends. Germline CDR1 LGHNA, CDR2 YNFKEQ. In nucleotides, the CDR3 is TGTGCCAGCAGCCCTCAACGGGGTGGGAACACCGGGGAGCTGTTTTTT. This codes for CASSPQRGGNTGELFF.

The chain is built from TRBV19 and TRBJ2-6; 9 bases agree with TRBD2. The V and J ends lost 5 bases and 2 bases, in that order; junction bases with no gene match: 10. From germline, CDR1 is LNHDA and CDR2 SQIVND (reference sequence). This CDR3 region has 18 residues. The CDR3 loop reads CASSPNSGGAAGANVLTF. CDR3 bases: TGTGCCAGTAGTCCGAATAGCGGGGGAGCGGCTGGGGCCAACGTCCTGACTTTC.

The CDR3 loop is CASSLQHGTDTQYF. DNA of the CDR3: TGTGCCAGCAGCTTACAACACGGCACAGATACGCAGTATTTT. This chain uses TRBV7-2 with TRBJ2-3, with no clear D. Germline V gene data show CDR1 as SGHTA and CDR2 as FQGNSA. Trimming removed 2 bases at V and 1 base at J, with 7 bases between. The CDR3 has 14 amino acids.

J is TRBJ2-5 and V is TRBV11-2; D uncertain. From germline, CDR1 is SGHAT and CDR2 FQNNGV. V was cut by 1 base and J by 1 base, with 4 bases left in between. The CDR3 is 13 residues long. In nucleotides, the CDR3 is TGTGCCAGCAGCTTAGGGTTCCAAGAGACCCAGTACTTC. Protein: CASSLGFQETQYF.

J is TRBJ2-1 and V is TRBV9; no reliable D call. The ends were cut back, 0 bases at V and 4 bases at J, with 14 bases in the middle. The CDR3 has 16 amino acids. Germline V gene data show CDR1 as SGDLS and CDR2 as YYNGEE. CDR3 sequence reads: CASSVDGQPQYNEQFF. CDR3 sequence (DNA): TGTGCCAGCAGCGTAGACGGCCAGCCTCAATACAATGAGCAGTTCTTC.

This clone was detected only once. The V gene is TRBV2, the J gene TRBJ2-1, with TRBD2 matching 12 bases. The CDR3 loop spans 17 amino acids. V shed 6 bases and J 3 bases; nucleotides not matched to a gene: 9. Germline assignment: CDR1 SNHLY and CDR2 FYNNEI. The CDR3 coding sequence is TGTGCCAGCAGATGGTCACTAGCGGGGGGAAGCTACAATGAGCAGTTCTTC. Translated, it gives CASRWSLAGGSYNEQFF.

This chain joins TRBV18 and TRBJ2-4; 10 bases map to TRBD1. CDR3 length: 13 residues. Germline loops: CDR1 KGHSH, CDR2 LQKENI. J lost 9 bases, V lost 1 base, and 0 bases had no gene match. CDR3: CASSPRDRGIQYF. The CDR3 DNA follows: TGTGCCAGCTCACCACGGGACAGGGGCATTCAGTACTTC.

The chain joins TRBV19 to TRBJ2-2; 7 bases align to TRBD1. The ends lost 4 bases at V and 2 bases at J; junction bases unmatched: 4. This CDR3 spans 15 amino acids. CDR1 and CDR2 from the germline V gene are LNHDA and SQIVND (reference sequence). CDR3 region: CASSKGQINTGELFF. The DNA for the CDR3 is TGTGCCAGTAGTAAGGGACAGATCAACACCGGGGAGCTGTTTTTT.

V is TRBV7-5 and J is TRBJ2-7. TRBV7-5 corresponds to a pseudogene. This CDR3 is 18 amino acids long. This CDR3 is CARSLVGYGGRLTYEQYF. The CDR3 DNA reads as TGTGCCAGAAGCTTAGTGGGGTACGGGGGCCGTCTAACCTACGAGCAGTACTTC.

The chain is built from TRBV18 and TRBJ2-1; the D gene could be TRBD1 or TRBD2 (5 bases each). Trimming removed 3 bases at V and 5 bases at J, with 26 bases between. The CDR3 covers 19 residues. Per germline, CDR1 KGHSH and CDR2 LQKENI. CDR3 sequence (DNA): TGTGCCAGCTCACCTGTTAGACAGAGGACCAAGAAGGGAGACAATGAGCAGTTCTTC. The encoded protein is CASSPVRQRTKKGDNEQFF.

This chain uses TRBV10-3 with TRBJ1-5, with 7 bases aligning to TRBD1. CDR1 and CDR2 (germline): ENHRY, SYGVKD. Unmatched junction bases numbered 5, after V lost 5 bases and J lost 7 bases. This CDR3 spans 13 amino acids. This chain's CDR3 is CAISSGQQQPQHF. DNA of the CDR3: TGTGCCATCAGTTCGGGACAGCAGCAGCCCCAGCATTTT.